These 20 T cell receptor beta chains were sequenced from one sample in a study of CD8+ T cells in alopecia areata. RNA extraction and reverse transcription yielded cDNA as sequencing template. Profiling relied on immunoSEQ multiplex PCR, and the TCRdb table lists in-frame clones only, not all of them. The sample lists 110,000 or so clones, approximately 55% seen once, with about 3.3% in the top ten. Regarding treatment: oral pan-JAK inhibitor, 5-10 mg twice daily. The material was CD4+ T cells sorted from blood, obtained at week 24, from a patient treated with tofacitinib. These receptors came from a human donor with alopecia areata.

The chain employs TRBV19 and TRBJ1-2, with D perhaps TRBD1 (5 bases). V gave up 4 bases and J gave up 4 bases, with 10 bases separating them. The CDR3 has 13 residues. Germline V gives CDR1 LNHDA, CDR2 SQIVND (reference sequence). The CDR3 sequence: CASSRQTSYGYTF. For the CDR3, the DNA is TGTGCCAGTAGTAGACAGACATCCTATGGCTACACCTTC.

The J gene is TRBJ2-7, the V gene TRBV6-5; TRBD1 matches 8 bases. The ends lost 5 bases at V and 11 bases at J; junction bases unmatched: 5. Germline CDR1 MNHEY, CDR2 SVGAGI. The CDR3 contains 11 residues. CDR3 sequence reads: CASSQGAGEYF. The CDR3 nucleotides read TGTGCCAGCAGTCAGGGGGCAGGCGAGTACTTC.

The CDR3 DNA is TGCAGCGTCTGGCTCTATGGCTACACCTTC. Protein sequence: CSVWLYGYTF. The chain combines TRBV29-1 with TRBJ1-2; no firm D call. The CDR3 covers 10 residues. Trimming cost V 6 bases and J 4 bases, with 6 bases left between them. Germline V gene data show CDR1 as SQVTM and CDR2 as ANQGSEA.

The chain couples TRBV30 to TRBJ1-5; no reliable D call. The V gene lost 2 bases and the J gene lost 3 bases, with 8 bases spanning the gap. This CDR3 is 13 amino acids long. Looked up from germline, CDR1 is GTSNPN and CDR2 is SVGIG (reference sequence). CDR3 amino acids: CAWSFSHNQPQHF. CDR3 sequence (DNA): TGTGCCTGGAGTTTTTCCCACAATCAGCCCCAGCATTTT.

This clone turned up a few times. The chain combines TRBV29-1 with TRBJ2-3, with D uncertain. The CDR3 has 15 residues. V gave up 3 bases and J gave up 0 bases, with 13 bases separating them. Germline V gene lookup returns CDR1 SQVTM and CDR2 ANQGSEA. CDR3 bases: TGCAGCGTTGATGTTGAAGGCAGGAGCACAGATACGCAGTATTTT. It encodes CSVDVEGRSTDTQYF.

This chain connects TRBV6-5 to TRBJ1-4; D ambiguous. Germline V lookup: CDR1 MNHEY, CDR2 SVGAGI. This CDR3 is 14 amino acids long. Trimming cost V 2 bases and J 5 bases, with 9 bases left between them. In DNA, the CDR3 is TGTGCCAGCAGTTACCGGGCCGTAAATGAAAAACTGTTTTTT. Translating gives CASSYRAVNEKLFF.

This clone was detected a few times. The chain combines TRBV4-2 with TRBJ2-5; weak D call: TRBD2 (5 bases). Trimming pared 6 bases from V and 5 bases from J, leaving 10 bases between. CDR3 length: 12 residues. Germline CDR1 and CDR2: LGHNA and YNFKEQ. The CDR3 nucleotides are TGTGCCAGCAGGGGAGAAACGGAGACCCAGTACTTC. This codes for CASRGETETQYF.

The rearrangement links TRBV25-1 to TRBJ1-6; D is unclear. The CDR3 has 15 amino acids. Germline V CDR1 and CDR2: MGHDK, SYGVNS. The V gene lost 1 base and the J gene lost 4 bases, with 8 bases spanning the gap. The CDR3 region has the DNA TGTGCCAGCAGTGAATCCCTGGGGTATAATTCACCCCTCCACTTT. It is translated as CASSESLGYNSPLHF.

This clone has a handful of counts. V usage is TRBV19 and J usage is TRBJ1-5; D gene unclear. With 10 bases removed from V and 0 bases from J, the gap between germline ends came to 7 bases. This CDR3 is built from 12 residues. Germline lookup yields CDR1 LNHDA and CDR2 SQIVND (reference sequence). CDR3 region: CATDYSNQPQHF. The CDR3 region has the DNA TGTGCCACCGACTATAGCAATCAGCCCCAGCATTTT. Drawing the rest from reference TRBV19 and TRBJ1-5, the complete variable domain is DGGITQSPKYLFRKEGQNVTLSCEQNLNHDAMYWYRQDPGQGLRLIYYSQIVNDFQKGDIAEGYSVSREKKESFPLTVTSAQKNPTAFYLCATDYSNQPQHFGDGTRLSIL.

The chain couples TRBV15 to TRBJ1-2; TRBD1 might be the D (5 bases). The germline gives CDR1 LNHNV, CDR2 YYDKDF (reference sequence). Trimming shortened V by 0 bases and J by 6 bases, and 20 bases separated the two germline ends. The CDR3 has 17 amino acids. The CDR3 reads CATSREGGIGVSNGYTF. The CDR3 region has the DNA TGTGCCACCAGCAGAGAAGGCGGGATAGGGGTGTCGAATGGCTACACCTTC.

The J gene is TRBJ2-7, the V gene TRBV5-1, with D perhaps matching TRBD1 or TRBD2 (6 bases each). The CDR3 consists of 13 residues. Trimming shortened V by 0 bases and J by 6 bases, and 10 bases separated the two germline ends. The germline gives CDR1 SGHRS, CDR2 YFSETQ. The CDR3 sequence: CASSLVGGREQYF. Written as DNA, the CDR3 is TGCGCCAGCAGCTTGGTAGGGGGGCGCGAGCAGTACTTC.

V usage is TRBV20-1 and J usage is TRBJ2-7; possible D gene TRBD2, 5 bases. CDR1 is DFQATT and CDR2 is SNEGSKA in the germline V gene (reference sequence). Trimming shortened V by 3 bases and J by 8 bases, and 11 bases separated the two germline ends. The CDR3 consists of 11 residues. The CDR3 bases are TGCAGTGCTAGCCAGGACGGGAAGCAGTACTTC. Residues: CSASQDGKQYF.

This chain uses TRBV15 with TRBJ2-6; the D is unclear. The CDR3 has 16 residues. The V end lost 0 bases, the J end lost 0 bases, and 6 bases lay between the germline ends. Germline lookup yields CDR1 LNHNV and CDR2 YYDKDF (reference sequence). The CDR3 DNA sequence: TGTGCCACCAGCAGAGATCTAGGCTCTGGGGCCAACGTCCTGACTTTC. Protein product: CATSRDLGSGANVLTF. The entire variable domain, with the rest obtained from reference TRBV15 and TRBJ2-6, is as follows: DAMVIQNPRYQVTQFGKPVTLSCSQTLNHNVMYWYQQKSSQAPKLLFHYYDKDFNNEADTPDNFQSRRPNTSFCFLDIRSPGLGDTAMYLCATSRDLGSGANVLTFGAGSRLTVL.

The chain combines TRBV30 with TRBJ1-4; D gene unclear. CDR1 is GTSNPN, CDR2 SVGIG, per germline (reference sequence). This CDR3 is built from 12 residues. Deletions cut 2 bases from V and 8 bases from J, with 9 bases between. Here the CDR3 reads CAWSPGREKLFF. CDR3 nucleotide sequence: TGTGCCTGGAGTCCTGGGAGGGAAAAACTGTTTTTT.

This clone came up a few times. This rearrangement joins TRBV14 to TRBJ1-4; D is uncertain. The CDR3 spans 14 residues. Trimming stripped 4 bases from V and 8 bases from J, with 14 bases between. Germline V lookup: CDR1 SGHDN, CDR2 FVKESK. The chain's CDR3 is CASSPRTSMEKLFF. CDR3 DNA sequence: TGTGCCAGCAGCCCGAGGACTTCTATGGAAAAACTGTTTTTT. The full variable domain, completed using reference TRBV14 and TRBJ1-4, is EAGVTQFPSHSVIEKGQTVTLRCDPISGHDNLYWYRRVMGKEIKFLLHFVKESKQDESGMPNNRFLAERTGGTYSTLKVQPAELEDSGVYFCASSPRTSMEKLFFGSGTQLSVL.

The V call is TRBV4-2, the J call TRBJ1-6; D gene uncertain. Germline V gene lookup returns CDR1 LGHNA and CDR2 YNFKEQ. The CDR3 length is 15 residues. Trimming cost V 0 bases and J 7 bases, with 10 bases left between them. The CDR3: CASSQDPSRNSPLHF. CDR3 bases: TGTGCCAGCAGCCAAGACCCCTCGAGGAATTCACCCCTCCACTTT.

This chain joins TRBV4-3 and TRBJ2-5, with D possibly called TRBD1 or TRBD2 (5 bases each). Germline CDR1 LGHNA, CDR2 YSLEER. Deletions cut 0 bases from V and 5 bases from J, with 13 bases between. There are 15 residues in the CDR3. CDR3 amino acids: CASSQEIGAWETQYF. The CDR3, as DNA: TGCGCCAGCAGCCAAGAAATCGGGGCCTGGGAGACCCAGTACTTC.

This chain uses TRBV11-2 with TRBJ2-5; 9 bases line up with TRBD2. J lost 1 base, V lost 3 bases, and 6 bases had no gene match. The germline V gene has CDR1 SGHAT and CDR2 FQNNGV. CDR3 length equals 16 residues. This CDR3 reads CASSFTFSGGQETQYF. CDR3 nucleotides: TGTGCCAGCAGCTTTACATTTAGCGGGGGCCAAGAGACCCAGTACTTC.

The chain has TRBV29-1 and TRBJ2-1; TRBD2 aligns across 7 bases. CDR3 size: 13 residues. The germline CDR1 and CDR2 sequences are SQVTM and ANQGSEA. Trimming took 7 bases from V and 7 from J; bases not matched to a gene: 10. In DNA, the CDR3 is TGCAGCGGGCGTTCCGGGGGGATTAATGAGCAGTTCTTC. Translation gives CSGRSGGINEQFF.

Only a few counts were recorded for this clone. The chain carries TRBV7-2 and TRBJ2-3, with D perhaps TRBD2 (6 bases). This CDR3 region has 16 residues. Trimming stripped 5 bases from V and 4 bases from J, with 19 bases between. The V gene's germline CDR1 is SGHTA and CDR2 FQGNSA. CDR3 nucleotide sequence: TGTGCCAGCAGCCTAGGGCTTGGAGGGATGTCAGATACGCAGTATTTT. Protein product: CASSLGLGGMSDTQYF.